The present TCR beta chain was sequenced within a study of blood T cell repertoires in COVID-19. At the level of the study: Samples of COVID-19 (acute and convalescent) were obtained from the United States, Italy and Spain.

Per the study methods: The assay estimated nucleated cells by amplifying reference gene primers. The table came from immunoSEQ multiplex PCR; TCRdb's copy has only in-frame clones and leaves some out. V, J and clone size reflect that table, while D and trimming were determined from the DNA. In the table there are over 100,000 clones, approximately 90% of which are singletons. The CDR3 length is 14 residues. Trimming took 9 bases from V and 2 from J, leaving 14 bases between them. The germline V gene encodes CDR1 MNHEY and CDR2 SVGAGI. The Seattle patients, enrolled during active infection, were followed longitudinally.

The sequence was collected from a man aged 60-69 years with COVID-19, enrolled during active disease. This rearrangement joins TRBV6-5 to TRBJ1-3; the D gene is possibly TRBD1 (5 bases). Sequences were obtained from peripheral blood. The CDR3 spells CASWRGMAGNTIYF. CDR3 nucleotide sequence: TGTGCCAGTTGGCGGGGGATGGCTGGAAACACCATATATTTT.